The source of this T cell receptor (beta chain) is a study of cytomegalovirus exposure and HLA in healthy donors. Study results and limitations: Analysis performed later found more than 15,000 TCR beta sequences associated with HLA alleles at 0.05 false discovery rate. In an earlier analysis, about 90% or about 30%: the productive usage of most TCR beta V segments. Overall, approximately 150 TCR beta chains were annotated as cytomegalovirus-associated.

In the PCR, 60 Vbeta and 13 Jbeta primers were used. Only in-frame clones appear in the TCRdb table, and some are missing; sequencing was by immunoSEQ multiplex PCR. The sample yields about 80,000 clones, 80% seen once. Of note for this clone: Antigen: not known.

Although they were nominally healthy when sampled, donors likely had unrecorded immune exposures. The germline V gene has CDR1 KGHSH and CDR2 LQKENI. The length of the CDR3 is 13 residues. The V and J ends lost 6 bases and 4 bases respectively, with 11 bases between them. This TCR was sampled from a man aged 50-59 years in good health and CMV-seropositive. This chain uses TRBV18 with TRBJ2-3, with D perhaps TRBD2 (6 bases). Sequencing input: PBMCs. CDR3 sequence: CASSPGESDTQYF. Here the CDR3 DNA reads TGTGCCAGCTCCCCGGGAGAGTCAGATACGCAGTATTTT.